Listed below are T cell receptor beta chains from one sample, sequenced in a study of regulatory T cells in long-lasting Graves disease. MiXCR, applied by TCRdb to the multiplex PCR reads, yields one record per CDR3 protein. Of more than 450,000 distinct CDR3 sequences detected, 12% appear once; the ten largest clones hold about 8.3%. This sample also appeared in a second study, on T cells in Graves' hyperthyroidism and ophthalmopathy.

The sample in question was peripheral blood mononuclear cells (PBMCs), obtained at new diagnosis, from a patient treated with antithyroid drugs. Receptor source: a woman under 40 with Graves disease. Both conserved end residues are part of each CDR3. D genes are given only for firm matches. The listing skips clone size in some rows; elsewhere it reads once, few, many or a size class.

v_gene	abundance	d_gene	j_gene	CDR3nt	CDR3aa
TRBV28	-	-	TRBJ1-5	TGTGCCAGCAGTTCGTCGGGTAGGGACAATCAGCCCCAGCATTTT	CASSSSGRDNQPQHF
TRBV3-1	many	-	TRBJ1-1	TGTGCCAGCACACAAACAAGATGGTTCGGGGGAGGTGAAGCTTTCTTT	CASTQTRWFGGGEAFF
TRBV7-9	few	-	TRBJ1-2	TGTGCCAGCAGCTCATTCCGGGAGACAGCTAACTATGGCTACACCTTC	CASSSFRETANYGYTF
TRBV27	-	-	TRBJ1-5	TGTGCCAGCAGTTTGTACAGATCTCTCACTCCCCAGCATTTT	CASSLYRSLTPQHF
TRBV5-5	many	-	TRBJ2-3	TGTGCCAGCAGCTTGTCGCTACAAACTAGCACAGATACGCAGTATTTT	CASSLSLQTSTDTQYF
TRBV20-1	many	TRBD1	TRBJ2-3	TGCAGTGCGATGACAGGGTTCAGCACAGATACGCAGTATTTT	CSAMTGFSTDTQYF
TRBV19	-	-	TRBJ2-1	TGTGCCAGTAGCAGTCCGGGGGGCCCAAGGAACAATGAGCAGTTCTTC	CASSSPGGPRNNEQFF
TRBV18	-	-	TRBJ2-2	TGTGCCAGCTCACCCCACCCTACGGCCGGGGAGCTGTTTTTT	CASSPHPTAGELFF
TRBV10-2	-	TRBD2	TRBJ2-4	TGCGCCAGCAGGTCGACTAGCGGGTTCGGAAACATTCAGTACTTC	CASRSTSGFGNIQYF
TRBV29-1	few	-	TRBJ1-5	TGCAGCGTTGGGAGTAGCAATCAGCCCCAGCATTTT	CSVGSSNQPQHF
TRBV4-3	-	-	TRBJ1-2	TGCGCCAGCGGCCAAGGGGTCGGGCAGGCCTATGGCTACACCTTC	CASGQGVGQAYGYTF
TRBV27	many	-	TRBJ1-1	TGTGCCAGCAACCACGTAGGAGCCTTGAACACTGAAGCTTTCTTT	CASNHVGALNTEAFF
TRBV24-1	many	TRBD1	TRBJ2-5	TGTGCCACCAGTGACCAGGGACAGGGGAAAGAGACCCAGTACTTC	CATSDQGQGKETQYF
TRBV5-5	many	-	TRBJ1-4	TGTGCCAGCAGCTTGGGGTGGGTACCGAATGAAAAACTGTTTTTT	CASSLGWVPNEKLFF
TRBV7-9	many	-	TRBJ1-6	TGTGCCAGCAGCTCCATCGGGGGGGCCAATTCACCCCTCCACTTT	CASSSIGGANSPLHF
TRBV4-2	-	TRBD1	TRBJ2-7	TGTGCCAGCAGGTCCTCCTCTGGGACAGGGACCTACGAGCAGTACTTC	CASRSSSGTGTYEQYF
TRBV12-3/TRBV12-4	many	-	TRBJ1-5	TGTGCCAGCAGTTTTCAGGCCCTCAATCAGCCCCAGCATTTT	CASSFQALNQPQHF
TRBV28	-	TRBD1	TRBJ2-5	TGTGCCAGCAGTCGCCCCGGGACAGGGTACCAAGAGACCCAGTACTTC	CASSRPGTGYQETQYF
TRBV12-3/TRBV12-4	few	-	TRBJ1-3	TGTGCCAGCAGGATCGCCGGTCAAACTGGAAACACCATATATTTT	CASRIAGQTGNTIYF
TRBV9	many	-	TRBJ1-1	TGTGCCAGCAGCCCGGGGAAGAACACTGAAGCTTTCTTT	CASSPGKNTEAFF
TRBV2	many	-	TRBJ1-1	TGTGCCAGCAGTGGACAGGCCGGCGGCACTGAAGCTTTCTTT	CASSGQAGGTEAFF
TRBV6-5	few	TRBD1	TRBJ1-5	TGTGCCAGCAGTTCCGGGGACAGGTACAATCAGCCCCAGCATTTT	CASSSGDRYNQPQHF
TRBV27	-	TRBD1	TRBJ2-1	TGTGCTAGCAGTCTACAGGACAGGGCACACAATGAGCAGTTCTTC	CASSLQDRAHNEQFF
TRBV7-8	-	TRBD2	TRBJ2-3	TGTGCCAGCAGCTTAGTGCGGGAGTGGGGATTGAGCACAGATACGCAGTATTTT	CASSLVREWGLSTDTQYF
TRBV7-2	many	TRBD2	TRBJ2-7	TGTGCCAGCAGCTGGACTAGCGGAAATAACTACGAGCAGTACTTC	CASSWTSGNNYEQYF
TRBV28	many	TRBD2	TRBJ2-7	TGTGCCAGCAGGACCGGTAGCGGGAGGGTCTACGAGCAGTACTTC	CASRTGSGRVYEQYF
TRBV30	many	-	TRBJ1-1	TGTGCCTGGAGTGTACATGTTGGTGAAGCTTTCTTT	CAWSVHVGEAFF
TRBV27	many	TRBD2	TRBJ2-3	TGTGCCAGCAGTACGCTAGCGGGAGAGGATACGCAGTATTTT	CASSTLAGEDTQYF
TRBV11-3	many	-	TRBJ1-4	TGTGCCAGCAGCCCACCCCTCGGTGAAAAACTGTTTTTT	CASSPPLGEKLFF
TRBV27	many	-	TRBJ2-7	TGTGCCAGCAGTGCCTCCGACTCTTTCCGGTACGAGCAGTACTTC	CASSASDSFRYEQYF
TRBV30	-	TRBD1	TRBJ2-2	TGTGCCTGGGGAGACAGGGGATACACCGGGGAGCTGTTTTTT	CAWGDRGYTGELFF
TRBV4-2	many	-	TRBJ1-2	TGTGCCAGCAGCCTCCTCTCCCCTCCGGGGGATGGCTACACCTTC	CASSLLSPPGDGYTF
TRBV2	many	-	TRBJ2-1	TGTGCCAGCAGTGAAGGGTCAAGCTCCTACAATGAGCAGTTCTTC	CASSEGSSSYNEQFF
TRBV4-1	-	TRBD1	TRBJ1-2	TGCGCCAGCAGCCAAGGGGGGACAGGGGCTGGCTACACCTTC	CASSQGGTGAGYTF
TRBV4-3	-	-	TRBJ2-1	TGCGCCAGCAGCCAAGGTATTCCCCCTCAGGCCTACAATGAGCAGTTCTTC	CASSQGIPPQAYNEQFF
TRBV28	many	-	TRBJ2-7	TGTGCCAGCTCTAGCCTTGGGTTCCGAGCTGGATACGAGCAGTACTTC	CASSSLGFRAGYEQYF
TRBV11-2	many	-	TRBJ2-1	TGTGCCAGCAGCTTAGGTATTAGCGGAGCTTACAATGAGCAGTTCTTC	CASSLGISGAYNEQFF
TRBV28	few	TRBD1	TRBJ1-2	TGTGCCAGCAATTTTAGAGGCTCCAGGGGGTCCTATGGCTACACCTTC	CASNFRGSRGSYGYTF
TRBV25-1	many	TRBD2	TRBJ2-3	TGTGCCAGCAGTGAATTTCGGGCTAGCGGTAGCACAGATACGCAGTATTTT	CASSEFRASGSTDTQYF
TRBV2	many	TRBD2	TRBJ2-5	TGTGCCAGCAAGCCCAGGACTAGCCAAGAGACCCAGTACTTC	CASKPRTSQETQYF
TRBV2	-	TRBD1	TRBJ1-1	TGTGCCAGCACTCCCCGGACAGGTCCCACTGAAGCTTTCTTT	CASTPRTGPTEAFF
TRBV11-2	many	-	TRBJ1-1	TGTGCCAGCAGCGTGGTTCGGGGCACTGAAGCTTTCTTT	CASSVVRGTEAFF
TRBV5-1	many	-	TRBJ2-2	TGCGCCAGCAGCTGGGGGCAGAACACCGGGGAGCTGTTTTTT	CASSWGQNTGELFF
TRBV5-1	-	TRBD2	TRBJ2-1	TGCGCCAGCAGCTTGGTGAGTATCGGACTAGCGGGAGATAAAACCTACAATGAGCAGTTCTTC	CASSLVSIGLAGDKTYNEQFF
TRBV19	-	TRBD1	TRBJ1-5	TGTGCCAGTAGTCTGTTGGGGACAGGTAATCAGCCCCAGCATTTT	CASSLLGTGNQPQHF